These 6 T cell receptor beta chains were sequenced from one sample in a study of blood T cell repertoires in COVID-19. Profiled with immunoSEQ multiplex PCR; TCRdb holds only in-frame clones, not every one. The table lists some 180,000 clones, around 85% of them singletons. Sample: peripheral blood. The receptor source for this set is a woman older than 75 with COVID-19, enrolled during active disease.

This chain connects TRBV3-1 (or the pseudogene TRBV3-2) to TRBJ2-3; 13 positions agree with TRBD2. This CDR3 is 18 amino acids long. J gave up 2 bases and V 1 base, and 6 bases lay outside the gene matches. Germline CDR1 reads LGHDT; CDR2 reads YNNKEL (reference sequence). In DNA form, the CDR3 reads TGTGCCAGCAGCCAAGGACTAGCGGGGGGCAGGATCACAGATACGCAGTATTTT. It codes for CASSQGLAGGRITDTQYF.

V gene TRBV2 combines with J gene TRBJ1-2, with TRBD1 matching over 7 bases. J gave up 4 bases and V 8 bases, and 13 bases lay outside the gene matches. CDR3 length equals 15 residues. CDR1 is SNHLY and CDR2 is FYNNEI in the germline V gene. The CDR3 is CASRDRTTVGYGYTF. The CDR3 nucleotides are TGTGCCAGCCGGGACAGAACAACTGTGGGCTATGGCTACACCTTC. The whole variable domain, filled in from reference TRBV2 and TRBJ1-2, reads EPEVTQTPSHQVTQMGQEVILRCVPISNHLYFYWYRQILGQKVEFLVSFYNNEISEKSEIFDDQFSVERPDGSNFTLKIRSTKLEDSAMYFCASRDRTTVGYGYTFGSGTRLTVV.

The V gene is TRBV19, the J gene TRBJ1-1; a weak D match, TRBD1 (5 bases). CDR1 and CDR2 (germline): LNHDA, SQIVND (reference sequence). Deletions cut 4 bases from V and 11 bases from J, with 11 bases between. CDR3 length equals 11 residues. CDR3 residues: CASSKREGAFF. DNA of the CDR3: TGTGCCAGTAGTAAGAGGGAGGGGGCTTTCTTT. The variable domain in full, with the rest retrieved from reference TRBV19 and TRBJ1-1, is DGGITQSPKYLFRKEGQNVTLSCEQNLNHDAMYWYRQDPGQGLRLIYYSQIVNDFQKGDIAEGYSVSREKKESFPLTVTSAQKNPTAFYLCASSKREGAFFGQGTRLTVV.

This rearrangement joins TRBV4-2 to TRBJ2-5, with 15 bases identical to TRBD2. V gave up 0 bases and J gave up 6 bases; unmatched junction bases: 14. CDR1 is LGHNA, CDR2 YNFKEQ, per germline. The CDR3 totals 20 residues. DNA for the CDR3: TGTGCCAGCAGCCAAGATCTAGGACTAGCGGGAGGGCCGTCGAGGAAGACCCAGTACTTC. This gives the protein CASSQDLGLAGGPSRKTQYF.

The rearrangement links TRBV5-6 to TRBJ1-1, with D unresolved. The CDR3 runs 11 residues. Trimming cost V 4 bases and J 5 bases, with 6 bases left between them. Germline loops: CDR1 SGHDT, CDR2 YYEEEE. CDR3 loop: CASSITTEAFF. The CDR3 DNA follows: TGTGCCAGCAGCATAACTACTGAAGCTTTCTTT. Full variable domain (remainder filled in from reference TRBV5-6 and TRBJ1-1): DAGVTQSPTHLIKTRGQQVTLRCSPKSGHDTVSWYQQALGQGPQFIFQYYEEEERQRGNFPDRFSGHQFPNYSSELNVNALLLGDSALYLCASSITTEAFFGQGTRLTVV.

CDR3 bases: TGCGCCAGCAGCTTGACAAGCAGGGGGACAGATACGCAGTATTTT. This gives the protein CASSLTSRGTDTQYF. The J gene is TRBJ2-3, the V gene TRBV5-1; 7 bases match TRBD1. Germline lookup yields CDR1 SGHRS and CDR2 YFSETQ. The CDR3 length is 15 residues. V dropped 1 base and J dropped 3; count of bases not matched to a gene: 5.